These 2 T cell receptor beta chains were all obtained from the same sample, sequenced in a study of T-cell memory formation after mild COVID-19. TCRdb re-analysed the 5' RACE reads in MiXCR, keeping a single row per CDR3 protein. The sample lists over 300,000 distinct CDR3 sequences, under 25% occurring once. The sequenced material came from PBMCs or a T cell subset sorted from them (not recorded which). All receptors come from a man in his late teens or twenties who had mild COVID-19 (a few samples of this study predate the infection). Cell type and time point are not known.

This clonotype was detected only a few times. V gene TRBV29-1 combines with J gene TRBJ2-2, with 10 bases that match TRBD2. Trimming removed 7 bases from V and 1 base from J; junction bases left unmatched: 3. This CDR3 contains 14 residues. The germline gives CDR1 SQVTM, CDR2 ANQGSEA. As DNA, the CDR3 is TGCAGCGCTGGACTAGCGGAGAACACCGGGGAGCTGTTTTTT. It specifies CSAGLAENTGELFF.

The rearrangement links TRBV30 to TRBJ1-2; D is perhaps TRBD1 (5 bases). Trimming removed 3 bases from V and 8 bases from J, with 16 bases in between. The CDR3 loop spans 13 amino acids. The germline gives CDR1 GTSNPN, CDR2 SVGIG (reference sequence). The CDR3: CAWSPGTAYGYTF. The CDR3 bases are TGTGCCTGGAGCCCCGGGACCGCGTACGGCTACACCTTC.